Relative to its sample, the clone carrying this T cell receptor beta chain is large. What it binds is unknown. TRBV12-4/TRBJ1-2 clonotypes were amplified with adaptor-ligated barcode primers. MiXCR, applied by TCRdb to the multiplex PCR reads, yields one record per CDR3 protein. The sample has roughly 330 distinct CDR3 sequences; less than 7.5% are singletons. Study findings and constraints: Around 12% of tumor Treg sequences matched naive CD4+ cells.

CDR3 length: 16 amino acids. Deletions cut 0 bases from V and 7 bases from J, with 18 bases between. The chain links TRBV12-3 or TRBV12-4 to TRBJ1-2; D is possibly TRBD1 (6 bases). Sequencing input: memory CD4+ T cells sorted from blood. Subset meaning: memory CD4+ T cells, CD4+CD45RO+CD25-. The source of this sequence is a female donor with breast cancer. Written as DNA, the CDR3 is TGTGCCAGCAGTTTAGCGGGCCAAAAGCCAGGGGCTGGCTACACCTTC. Translating gives CASSLAGQKPGAGYTF.